The 29 T cell receptor beta chains listed next were all sequenced from one sample in a study of blood T cell repertoires in COVID-19. TCRdb keeps only in-frame clones here, not all; method: immunoSEQ multiplex PCR. In the table there are roughly 200,000 clones, more than 65% of which are singletons. The sample taken for sequencing was peripheral blood. Source of these receptors: a man aged 45 to 65 with active or convalescent COVID-19.

This rearrangement joins TRBV5-4 to TRBJ2-7; 9 bases fit TRBD1. From germline, CDR1 is SGHNT and CDR2 YYREEE (reference sequence). CDR3 length: 14 residues. J gave up 5 bases and V 4 bases, and 7 bases lay outside the gene matches. Here the CDR3 reads CASSGGTGSNEQYF. CDR3 nucleotides: TGTGCCAGCAGCGGGGGGACAGGGTCCAACGAGCAGTACTTC.

A few counts support this clone. This sequence joins TRBV9 and TRBJ1-1, with D tentatively TRBD1 (5 bases). The CDR3 runs 13 residues. V was shortened by 3 bases and J by 3 bases, with 9 bases between the two germline ends. Germline V gives CDR1 SGDLS, CDR2 YYNGEE. CDR3 residues: CASSAWGDTEAFF. The CDR3 DNA follows: TGTGCCAGCAGCGCGTGGGGGGACACTGAAGCTTTCTTT.

Only a few counts were recorded for this clone. CDR3 in amino acids: CASSPGQLWKFF. The DNA for the CDR3 is TGCGCCAGCAGCCCCGGACAGTTATGGAAGTTCTTC. V usage is TRBV5-1 and J usage is TRBJ2-1, with TRBD1 as a possible D gene (6 bases). This CDR3 contains 12 residues. With 4 bases removed from V and 14 bases from J, the gap between germline ends came to 16 bases. The germline CDR1 and CDR2 sequences are SGHRS and YFSETQ.

CDR3 DNA: TGTGCCAGCAGTCCAACAGGTAACACTGAAGCTTTCTTT. This codes for CASSPTGNTEAFF. V usage is TRBV7-8 and J usage is TRBJ1-1; maybe TRBD1 (5 bases). V shed 6 bases and J shed 2 bases, with 10 bases lying between them. This CDR3 is 13 amino acids long. Germline CDR1 SGHVS, CDR2 FQNEAQ.

The chain links TRBV7-7 to TRBJ2-3, with no clear D. The CDR3 runs 14 residues. Germline V gene data show CDR1 as SSHAT and CDR2 as FNYEAQ (reference sequence). The germline V and J ends were trimmed by 0 bases and 2 bases, with 6 bases remaining between them. CDR3 in amino acids: CASSLAPNTDTQYF. The CDR3 bases are TGTGCCAGCAGCTTAGCCCCCAACACAGATACGCAGTATTTT.

There are a few counts of this clone. CDR3 in amino acids: CASSRDISGNTIYF. In nucleotides, the CDR3 is TGTGCCAGCAGCAGGGACATCTCTGGAAACACCATATATTTT. This chain joins TRBV7-9 and TRBJ1-3, with D maybe TRBD1 (6 bases). Germline V gene lookup returns CDR1 SEHNR and CDR2 FQNEAQ (reference sequence). Trimming left V 5 bases short and J 0 bases short, with 8 bases between. This CDR3 is built from 14 residues.

This chain links TRBV28 with TRBJ1-2; the D is unclear. Germline-derived CDR1 and CDR2 are MDHEN and SYDVKM. V was shortened by 8 bases and J by 4 bases, with 17 bases between the two germline ends. The CDR3 is 14 residues long. The CDR3 DNA is TGTGCCAGCCGCCTACCGGGAGGCATCTATGGCTACACCTTC. Translated, it gives CASRLPGGIYGYTF.

The rearrangement links TRBV7-2 to TRBJ2-1; D uncertain. The CDR3 covers 15 residues. V dropped 5 bases and J dropped 4 bases, with 15 bases sitting between them. Germline V gene lookup returns CDR1 SGHTA and CDR2 FQGNSA. The CDR3 spells CASSRQSTGYNEQFF. In DNA, the CDR3 is TGTGCCAGCAGCCGTCAGTCGACCGGGTACAATGAGCAGTTCTTC.

The rearrangement joins TRBV5-1 to TRBJ1-2; no clear D. The CDR3 length is 14 residues. CDR1 SGHRS and CDR2 YFSETQ come from the germline V gene. The V end was cut by 0 bases, the J end by 7 bases, with 13 bases between. The CDR3 here is CASSLDSSVSGYTF. The CDR3 DNA reads TGCGCCAGCAGCTTGGATTCGTCAGTCAGTGGCTACACCTTC.

The genes are TRBV6-6 and TRBJ2-7; a possible D gene is TRBD2 (6 bases). CDR1 and CDR2 (germline): MNHNY, SVGAGI (reference sequence). The length of the CDR3 is 14 residues. The ends were cut back, 0 bases at V and 3 bases at J, with 9 bases in the middle. CDR3 loop: CASSYSEGGYEQYF. In nucleotides, the CDR3 is TGTGCCAGCAGTTACTCGGAGGGTGGCTACGAGCAGTACTTC.

This clone was seen a few times. This chain links TRBV3-1 (or the pseudogene TRBV3-2) with TRBJ1-6; D may be TRBD1 (6 bases). The CDR3 contains 14 residues. V lost 0 bases and J lost 10, with 10 bases in between. Germline V gene lookup returns CDR1 LGHDT and CDR2 YNNKEL (reference sequence). The CDR3 region is CASSQETGHSPLHF. In DNA, the CDR3 is TGTGCCAGCAGCCAAGAAACAGGGCACTCACCCCTCCACTTT.

The chain recombines TRBV28 with TRBJ1-1, with D uncertain. The germline V gene encodes CDR1 MDHEN and CDR2 SYDVKM. The V gene lost 7 bases and the J gene lost 0 bases, with 15 bases spanning the gap. The CDR3 contains 15 residues. CDR3 amino acids: CASTGPSKVNTEAFF. In nucleotides, the CDR3 is TGTGCCAGCACGGGTCCCTCTAAGGTGAACACTGAAGCTTTCTTT. Together with reference TRBV28 and TRBJ1-1, the CDR3 gives the full variable domain: DVKVTQSSRYLVKRTGEKVFLECVQDMDHENMFWYRQDPGLGLRLIYFSYDVKMKEKGDIPEGYSVSREKKERFSLILESASTNQTSMYLCASTGPSKVNTEAFFGQGTRLTVV.

The rearrangement uses TRBV5-4 and TRBJ1-4, with 10 nucleotides matching TRBD1. V shed 0 bases and J 8 bases; nucleotides not matched to a gene: 10. Germline CDR1 SGHNT, CDR2 YYREEE (reference sequence). The CDR3 contains 17 residues. The CDR3 DNA reads TGTGCCAGCAGCTTGGGCTCAGTTGGGACAGGGGTCGAAAAACTGTTTTTT. This translates into CASSLGSVGTGVEKLFF. Full variable domain (remainder filled in from reference TRBV5-4 and TRBJ1-4): ETGVTQSPTHLIKTRGQQVTLRCSSQSGHNTVSWYQQALGQGPQFIFQYYREEENGRGNFPPRFSGLQFPNYSSELNVNALELDDSALYLCASSLGSVGTGVEKLFFGSGTQLSVL.

This clone was observed a handful of times. This rearrangement joins TRBV19 to TRBJ2-2; maybe TRBD2 (5 bases). The CDR3 loop spans 14 amino acids. V lost 4 bases to trimming and J lost 4 bases, with 10 bases between them. CDR1 and CDR2 (germline): LNHDA, SQIVND (reference sequence). CDR3 sequence: CASSTARGTGELFF. For the CDR3, the DNA is TGTGCCAGTAGTACCGCCCGGGGCACCGGGGAGCTGTTTTTT.

The rearrangement links TRBV4-2 to TRBJ1-2; 10 bases map to TRBD1. The CDR3 extends over 14 amino acids. V was pared by 5 bases and J by 8 bases, with 8 bases of the junction left unmatched. Germline lookup yields CDR1 LGHNA and CDR2 YNFKEQ. CDR3 DNA: TGTGCCAGCAGCACGGACAGGGGGGTGGACGGCTACACCTTC. As protein: CASSTDRGVDGYTF.

The V gene is TRBV20-1, the J gene TRBJ2-7, with 13 bases aligning to TRBD2. Trimming took 3 bases from V and 4 from J; bases not matched to a gene: 6. The CDR3 is 15 amino acids. Germline V lookup: CDR1 DFQATT, CDR2 SNEGSKA (reference sequence). CDR3 loop: CSASSPGLAGYEQYF. The CDR3 bases are TGCAGTGCTAGTTCACCGGGACTAGCGGGGTACGAGCAGTACTTC.

This chain's CDR3 is CATSRVARGRESNQPQHF. The CDR3 coding sequence is TGTGCCACCAGCAGAGTAGCCAGGGGGCGCGAGAGCAATCAGCCCCAGCATTTT. The chain carries TRBV15 and TRBJ1-5, with TRBD1 identical over 8 bases. V lost 1 base and J lost 1; bases outside the gene matches: 9. CDR1 LNHNV and CDR2 YYDKDF come from the germline V gene (reference sequence). The CDR3 spans 18 residues.

The CDR3 sequence is CASSLYPGTASYEQYF. CDR3 sequence (DNA): TGTGCCAGCAGTTTATATCCCGGGACAGCCTCCTACGAGCAGTACTTC. V is TRBV27 and J is TRBJ2-7; 7 bases match TRBD1. V was pared by 1 base and J by 0 bases, with 6 bases of the junction left unmatched. In germline, CDR1 is MNHEY, CDR2 SMNVEV (reference sequence). The CDR3 sequence is 16 residues long.

The rearrangement joins TRBV28 to TRBJ1-5, with 9 bases aligning to TRBD1. V lost 9 bases and J lost 6; bases outside the gene matches: 12. The V gene's germline CDR1 is MDHEN and CDR2 SYDVKM. The CDR3 consists of 15 residues. CDR3 sequence (DNA): TGTGCCAGTTTCCCGCTAACAGGGGGCCCTCAGCCCCAGCATTTT. Translating gives CASFPLTGGPQPQHF.

The CDR3 loop is CASRQQGSSNEKLFF. The CDR3 nucleotides are TGCGCCAGCAGACAGCAGGGGTCGTCTAATGAAAAACTGTTTTTT. The chain is built from TRBV5-1 and TRBJ1-4, with D possibly TRBD1 on 6 matching bases. This CDR3 region has 15 residues. Germline CDR1 and CDR2: SGHRS and YFSETQ. Trimming left V 5 bases short and J 3 bases short, with 14 bases between. Complete variable domain (other parts from reference TRBV5-1 and TRBJ1-4): KAGVTQTPRYLIKTRGQQVTLSCSPISGHRSVSWYQQTPGQGLQFLFEYFSETQRNKGNFPGRFSGRQFSNSRSEMNVSTLELGDSALYLCASRQQGSSNEKLFFGSGTQLSVL.

This clone was seen repeatedly, ten times or more. The V gene is TRBV6-2 or TRBV6-3, the J gene TRBJ2-7; D not resolved. V lost 0 bases and J 0 bases, leaving 12 bases between the germline ends. Germline CDR1 reads MNHEY; CDR2 reads SVGEGT. This CDR3 contains 16 residues. The CDR3 spells CASSYSFTADSYEQYF. Here the CDR3 DNA reads TGTGCCAGCAGTTACTCGTTCACGGCGGACTCCTACGAGCAGTACTTC.

The CDR3, as DNA: TGTGCCAGCAGCCGAACCCCCCGGGCTTTCTTT. Amino acids: CASSRTPRAFF. V gene TRBV7-2 combines with J gene TRBJ1-1; D not certain. The germline V and J ends were trimmed by 5 bases and 11 bases, with 12 bases remaining between them. Germline V gene data show CDR1 as SGHTA and CDR2 as FQGNSA. This CDR3 contains 11 residues.

V and J are TRBV30 and TRBJ1-1; D is undetermined. The CDR3 consists of 13 residues. Trimming stripped 3 bases from V and 0 bases from J, with 8 bases between. The germline V gene encodes CDR1 GTSNPN and CDR2 SVGIG (reference sequence). The CDR3 nucleotides are TGTGCCTGGAGACGTCAGTTGAACACTGAAGCTTTCTTT. Its protein product is CAWRRQLNTEAFF.

The rearrangement uses TRBV19 and TRBJ2-3; D possibly corresponds to TRBD2 (7 bases). The CDR3 runs 14 residues. The germline V gene has CDR1 LNHDA and CDR2 SQIVND (reference sequence). Trimming removed 6 bases at V and 0 bases at J, with 10 bases between. The CDR3 sequence is CASRKGGSTDTQYF. CDR3 DNA: TGTGCCAGTAGGAAGGGGGGGAGCACAGATACGCAGTATTTT.

The chain uses TRBV4-1 and TRBJ1-2, with 8 bases matching TRBD1. The V gene end was trimmed by 2 bases and the J gene end by 4 bases; junction bases not matched to a gene: 0. Per germline, CDR1 MGHRA and CDR2 YSYEKL. There are 13 residues in the CDR3. The CDR3 DNA is TGCGCCAGCAGCCAAACAGGGGGCTATGGCTACACCTTC. It yields the protein CASSQTGGYGYTF.

V is TRBV4-1 and J is TRBJ1-2; no reliable D call. This CDR3 is 13 amino acids long. Germline CDR1 reads MGHRA; CDR2 reads YSYEKL. V was trimmed by 0 bases and J by 2 bases, leaving 4 bases between them. The DNA of the CDR3 is TGCGCCAGCAGCCAAGATCTGAACTATGGCTACACCTTC. Translating gives CASSQDLNYGYTF.

V and J are TRBV7-9 and TRBJ1-2, with D maybe TRBD1 (6 bases). The CDR3 runs to 16 residues. The V gene's germline CDR1 is SEHNR and CDR2 FQNEAQ (reference sequence). V was pared by 5 bases and J by 2 bases, with 18 bases between. The CDR3: CASSPRTAPGNYGYTF. CDR3 DNA: TGTGCCAGCAGCCCGCGGACAGCCCCAGGGAACTATGGCTACACCTTC.

The CDR3 sequence: CASSFAEGNQPQHF. CDR3 in DNA: TGTGCCAGCAGCTTTGCCGAGGGCAATCAGCCCCAGCATTTT. The V call is TRBV5-6, the J call TRBJ1-5; D is ambiguous. V lost 2 bases to trimming and J lost 2 bases, with 8 bases between them. Germline CDR1 is SGHDT and CDR2 is YYEEEE. The CDR3 has 14 amino acids.

V is TRBV2 and J is TRBJ1-4; TRBD1 matches at 8 bases. V lost 3 bases and J lost 4; bases outside the gene matches: 4. Germline V gene data show CDR1 as SNHLY and CDR2 as FYNNEI. The CDR3 runs to 15 residues. CDR3 bases: TGTGCCAGCAGTGAGGGGACAGGAAGTAATGAAAAACTGTTTTTT. Its protein is CASSEGTGSNEKLFF.